Presented here are 11 T cell receptor beta chains from one specimen sequenced in a study of shared clonotypes between healthy human individuals (dated by TCRdb to the early 2020s). The library was generated by the immunoSEQ multiplex PCR assay. Imported from immuneACCESS, the table was reduced by TCRdb to in-frame sequences with V and J called. These copies leave out some clones; in studies compared against another copy, an unresolved V gene accounts for under half, and the cause of the remainder is not known. The sample table lists a few hundred thousand clones, just over 95% of them with a count of one. The leading ten clones occupy approximately 0.32% of the sample. What was sequenced was memory CD8+ T cells sorted from blood. The sample's cell subset or site, from its label and the paper: CD45RO+ cells pooled with CCR7-negative TemRA cells. Source of these receptors: a man aged 30 to 45 in good health.

The chain joins TRBV5-4 to TRBJ2-1; the D gene is possibly TRBD1 (5 bases). The V end lost 0 bases, the J end lost 5 bases, and 12 bases lay between the germline ends. Germline loops: CDR1 SGHNT, CDR2 YYREEE (reference sequence). The CDR3 covers 15 residues. CDR3 coding DNA: TGTGCCAGCAGCTTGGTGGGTTGGACAAACAATGAGCAGTTCTTC. Amino acid sequence: CASSLVGWTNNEQFF.

This chain uses TRBV19 with TRBJ2-7, with TRBD2 as a possible D gene (6 bases). The CDR3 extends over 14 amino acids. Germline lookup yields CDR1 LNHDA and CDR2 SQIVND (reference sequence). Trimming pared 5 bases from V and 3 bases from J, leaving 14 bases between. CDR3 amino acids: CASSPRRAVYEQYF. In nucleotides, the CDR3 is TGTGCCAGTAGTCCTAGGAGGGCCGTCTACGAGCAGTACTTC.

This clone was seen only once. V and J are TRBV29-1 and TRBJ2-5; TRBD2 might be the D (6 bases). CDR1 and CDR2 from the germline V gene are SQVTM and ANQGSEA. Trimming took off 5 bases at V and 2 bases at J, with 15 bases between the two ends. This CDR3 region has 14 residues. CDR3 region: CSVFSPSGQETQYF. The CDR3 DNA reads TGCAGCGTTTTTTCGCCGAGCGGGCAAGAGACCCAGTACTTC.

The chain employs TRBV20-1 and TRBJ2-7; a possible D gene is TRBD1 (5 bases). With 2 bases removed from V and 5 bases from J, the gap between germline ends came to 7 bases. Per the germline V gene, CDR1 is DFQATT and CDR2 is SNEGSKA (reference sequence). CDR3 length: 11 amino acids. The CDR3 is CSARQGHEQYF. The CDR3 region has the DNA TGCAGTGCTAGACAGGGTCACGAGCAGTACTTC.

This rearrangement joins TRBV6-1 to TRBJ2-3, with D perhaps matching TRBD1 (6 bases). The length of the CDR3 is 13 residues. Trimming removed 5 bases from V and 6 bases from J, with 12 bases in between. Germline-derived CDR1 and CDR2 are MNHNS and SASEGT. CDR3 in DNA: TGTGCCAGCAGTTTCACAGGGTGGGATACGCAGTATTTT. As protein: CASSFTGWDTQYF.

The chain recombines TRBV30 with TRBJ1-4; D might be TRBD1 (5 bases). The CDR3 sequence is 14 residues long. The V gene's germline CDR1 is GTSNPN and CDR2 SVGIG (reference sequence). The V end lost 4 bases, the J end lost 10 bases, and 19 bases lay between the germline ends. The CDR3 spells CAWTRQNPRGKLFF. The CDR3 nucleotides read TGTGCCTGGACACGACAGAATCCCAGAGGAAAACTGTTTTTT. The entire variable domain, with the rest obtained from reference TRBV30 and TRBJ1-4, is as follows: SQTIHQWPATLVQPVGSPLSLECTVEGTSNPNLYWYRQAAGRGLQLLFYSVGIGQISSEVPQNLSASRPQDRQFILSSKKLLLSDSGFYLCAWTRQNPRGKLFFGSGTQLSVL.

The rearrangement joins TRBV30 to TRBJ1-4, with 7 bases aligning to TRBD1. After removal of 2 bases from V and 8 bases from J, the junction contained 14 bases not matched to a gene. The germline V gene has CDR1 GTSNPN and CDR2 SVGIG (reference sequence). This CDR3 spans 16 amino acids. Written as DNA, the CDR3 is TGTGCCTGGAGTCGGGACAGCGCATCCCGGCTAGAAAAACTGTTTTTT. It encodes CAWSRDSASRLEKLFF.

This clone was found once. The chain combines TRBV6-6 with TRBJ2-2; tentative D call: TRBD1 (5 bases). The CDR3 length is 14 residues. V was shortened by 7 bases and J by 3 bases, with 12 bases between the two germline ends. CDR1 is MNHNY and CDR2 is SVGAGI in the germline V gene (reference sequence). In DNA form, the CDR3 reads TGTGCCAGCAATTCGCAGGGTGACACCGGGGAGCTGTTTTTT. Encoded protein: CASNSQGDTGELFF.

This chain joins TRBV19 and TRBJ2-3, with TRBD2 matching over 10 bases. The V segment lost 11 bases and the J segment 3 bases; nucleotides outside the gene matches: 5. This CDR3 has 13 amino acids. Germline-derived CDR1 and CDR2 are LNHDA and SQIVND (reference sequence). The CDR3 loop reads CAASSGSTDTQYF. The CDR3 coding sequence is TGTGCCGCCTCTAGCGGGAGTACAGATACGCAGTATTTT.

The chain has TRBV18 and TRBJ2-1, with a weak D call TRBD2 (6 bases). CDR1 is KGHSH, CDR2 LQKENI, per germline. This CDR3 spans 16 amino acids. V was trimmed by 5 bases and J by 2 bases, leaving 16 bases between them. DNA of the CDR3: TGTGCCAGCTCAAGGGCTAGCGCTACGACCTACAATGAGCAGTTCTTC. The encoded protein is CASSRASATTYNEQFF.

The J gene is TRBJ2-3, the V gene TRBV10-3; weak D call: TRBD2 (6 bases). CDR3 length: 13 residues. CDR1 ENHRY and CDR2 SYGVKD come from the germline V gene. The CDR3 reads CASGGALSDTQYF. CDR3 in DNA: TGTGCGTCCGGGGGAGCTCTATCTGATACGCAGTATTTT.